The following is a T cell receptor beta chain sequence with its context. Additional DNA sequences in this sample encode the identical CDR3. Original data processing: Nucleated cell number was recorded as an estimate derived from reference gene primer amplification. Produced via immunoSEQ multiplex PCR; TCRdb's table is partial and in-frame only. V and J calls and clone size are given by that table; D and trimming were obtained from the DNA. The table shows tens of thousands of clones, with approximately 80% occurring only once. This entry is derived from a study of blood T cell repertoires in COVID-19. Study in general: Acute and convalescent COVID-19 samples came from the United States, Italy and Spain. Sample material is recorded as cDNA or gDNA derived from T cells, B-cell-depleted T cells, or PBMCs.

V lost 0 bases, J lost 4 bases, and 2 bases stayed unmatched. The CDR3 totals 14 residues. The germline V gene encodes CDR1 LGHNA and CDR2 YSLEER. The V call is TRBV4-3, the J call TRBJ1-2; 7 nucleotides line up with TRBD1. The source is an elderly man with active or convalescent COVID-19. Sample: peripheral blood. In DNA, the CDR3 is TGCGCCAGCAGCCAAGAACAGGGGACCTATGGCTACACCTTC. Encoded protein: CASSQEQGTYGYTF.